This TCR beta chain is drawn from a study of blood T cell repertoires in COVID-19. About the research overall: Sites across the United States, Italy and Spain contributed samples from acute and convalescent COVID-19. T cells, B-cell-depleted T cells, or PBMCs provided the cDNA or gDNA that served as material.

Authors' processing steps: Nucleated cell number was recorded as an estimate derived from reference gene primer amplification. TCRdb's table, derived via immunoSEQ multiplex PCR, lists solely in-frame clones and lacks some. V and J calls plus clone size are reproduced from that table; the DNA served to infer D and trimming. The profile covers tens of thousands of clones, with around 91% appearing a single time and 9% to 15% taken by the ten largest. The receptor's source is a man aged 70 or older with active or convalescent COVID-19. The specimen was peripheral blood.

This CDR3 reads CASSFGTGDSPLHF. The CDR3 nucleotides are TGTGCCAGCAGCTTTGGGACAGGGGATTCACCCCTCCACTTT. The chain combines TRBV7-2 with TRBJ1-6; 10 bases map to TRBD1. Germline V gene sequence: CDR1 SGHTA, CDR2 FQGNSA. V lost 3 bases and J lost 8; bases outside the gene matches: 1. This CDR3 is 14 amino acids long. The variable domain in full, with the rest retrieved from reference TRBV7-2 and TRBJ1-6, is GAGVSQSPSNKVTEKGKDVELRCDPISGHTALYWYRQSLGQGLEFLIYFQGNSAPDKSGLPSDRFSAERTGGSVSTLTIQRTQQEDSAVYLCASSFGTGDSPLHFGNGTRLTVT.